The 17 T cell receptor beta chains reported below all come from one sample, sequenced in a study of blood T cell repertoires in COVID-19. Here immunoSEQ multiplex PCR was the method, and the copy in TCRdb shows in-frame clones only, minus some. The top ten hold 1.5% to 2% of the sample, which has roughly 330,000 clones, roughly 82% seen once. The sample consisted of peripheral blood. The receptors stem from a woman aged 45 to 65 with acute or convalescent COVID-19.

J is TRBJ2-7 and V is TRBV29-1; 7 nucleotides line up with TRBD2. The V gene end was trimmed by 1 base and the J gene end by 3 bases; junction bases not matched to a gene: 15. The germline gives CDR1 SQVTM, CDR2 ANQGSEA. The CDR3 is 17 amino acids. The CDR3 spells CSVEVLRWEGRSYEQYF. The DNA of the CDR3 is TGCAGCGTTGAAGTTCTCCGTTGGGAGGGCAGGAGCTACGAGCAGTACTTC.

The rearrangement uses TRBV27 and TRBJ2-7; a possible D gene is TRBD1 (6 bases). V shed 5 bases and J shed 6 bases, with 23 bases lying between them. The CDR3 totals 16 residues. Germline CDR1 is MNHEY and CDR2 is SMNVEV (reference sequence). DNA of the CDR3: TGTGCCAGCAGTCGCAAGGACAGCCTCACTCTTCGCGAGCAGTACTTC. Translated, it gives CASSRKDSLTLREQYF.

This clone is a singleton in its sample. The chain carries TRBV27 and TRBJ1-1; D is possibly TRBD1 (6 bases). V lost 2 bases to trimming and J lost 4 bases, with 8 bases between them. The CDR3 is 13 residues long. Germline CDR1 MNHEY, CDR2 SMNVEV (reference sequence). The CDR3 sequence is CASSLQGLTEAFF. DNA for the CDR3: TGTGCCAGCAGTTTACAGGGGCTCACTGAAGCTTTCTTT.

This sequence joins TRBV5-1 and TRBJ2-1, with D perhaps TRBD1 (5 bases). Germline loops: CDR1 SGHRS, CDR2 YFSETQ. The V end lost 2 bases, the J end lost 6 bases, and 12 bases lay between the germline ends. CDR3 length: 14 amino acids. CDR3 coding DNA: TGCGCCAGCAGCTTCAGGGATGCGGCCAATGAGCAGTTCTTC. Protein: CASSFRDAANEQFF.

The chain uses TRBV19 and TRBJ2-1, with 11 bases identical to TRBD2. Germline V gene data show CDR1 as LNHDA and CDR2 as SQIVND (reference sequence). V lost 2 bases and J lost 9; bases outside the gene matches: 6. CDR3 size: 15 residues. The CDR3 DNA reads as TGTGCCAGTAGTATATTAGCGGGAGGGCCCGGTGAGCAGTTCTTC. Translated: CASSILAGGPGEQFF. Together with reference TRBV19 and TRBJ2-1, the CDR3 gives the full variable domain: DGGITQSPKYLFRKEGQNVTLSCEQNLNHDAMYWYRQDPGQGLRLIYYSQIVNDFQKGDIAEGYSVSREKKESFPLTVTSAQKNPTAFYLCASSILAGGPGEQFFGPGTRLTVL.

This clone was counted between two and nine times. The rearrangement joins TRBV5-1 to TRBJ1-5; maybe TRBD1 (6 bases). The CDR3 covers 15 residues. V was pared by 2 bases and J by 6 bases, with 15 bases between. Germline loops: CDR1 SGHRS, CDR2 YFSETQ. CDR3 loop: CASSFSAGAGQPQHF. The CDR3 DNA sequence: TGCGCCAGCAGCTTTAGTGCAGGGGCAGGTCAGCCCCAGCATTTT. The entire variable domain, with the rest obtained from reference TRBV5-1 and TRBJ1-5, is as follows: KAGVTQTPRYLIKTRGQQVTLSCSPISGHRSVSWYQQTPGQGLQFLFEYFSETQRNKGNFPGRFSGRQFSNSRSEMNVSTLELGDSALYLCASSFSAGAGQPQHFGDGTRLSIL.

This chain connects TRBV7-8 to TRBJ1-5; maybe TRBD1 (5 bases). There are 18 residues in the CDR3. Per germline, CDR1 SGHVS and CDR2 FQNEAQ. Trimming shortened V by 4 bases and J by 2 bases, and 21 bases separated the two germline ends. For the CDR3, the DNA is TGTGCCAGCAGCTCGTCATTCACCGGCGGGACCCGCAATCAGCCCCAGCATTTT. Translating gives CASSSSFTGGTRNQPQHF. Full variable domain (outside the CDR3, taken from reference TRBV7-8 and TRBJ1-5): GAGVSQSPRYKVAKRGQDVALRCDPISGHVSLFWYQQALGQGPEFLTYFQNEAQLDKSGLPSDRFFAERPEGSVSTLKIQRTQQEDSAVYLCASSSSFTGGTRNQPQHFGDGTRLSIL.

This chain uses TRBV6-5 with TRBJ1-2; 9 bases are shared with TRBD1. This CDR3 is built from 13 residues. Germline V gene sequence: CDR1 MNHEY, CDR2 SVGAGI. Trimming at V came to 6 bases and at J to 6 bases, leaving 5 bases not matched to a gene. The CDR3 sequence is CASRGQGLDGYTF. The CDR3 nucleotides read TGTGCCAGCAGAGGACAGGGGCTGGATGGCTACACCTTC.

This chain connects TRBV5-6 to TRBJ2-3; tentatively, D is TRBD2 (6 bases). Germline values: CDR1 SGHDT, CDR2 YYEEEE. Trimming took 3 bases from V and 3 from J, leaving 11 bases between them. This CDR3 comprises 14 residues. The CDR3 sequence is CASSSGVRTDTQYF. The CDR3 coding sequence is TGTGCCAGCAGCTCGGGAGTTCGAACAGATACGCAGTATTTT.

CDR3 DNA sequence: TGTGCCAGCGCCCGAGGACGGGGGCAGCCCCAGCATTTT. Translation gives CASARGRGQPQHF. The gene calls are TRBV5-5 and TRBJ1-5, with D maybe TRBD1 (5 bases). V was clipped by 7 bases and J by 7 bases, with 15 bases between them. The germline V gene encodes CDR1 SGHKS and CDR2 YYEKEE (reference sequence). CDR3 length: 13 amino acids.

This sequence joins TRBV3-1 (or the pseudogene TRBV3-2) and TRBJ2-1, with TRBD2 matching over 8 bases. Germline V gives CDR1 LGHDT, CDR2 YNNKEL (reference sequence). The CDR3 consists of 16 residues. With V trimmed by 6 bases and J by 8 bases, 15 bases remained unmatched. The CDR3 DNA reads as TGTGCCAGCAGTCTAATAAGCGGGAGCCTGTTCTATGAGCAGTTCTTC. It encodes CASSLISGSLFYEQFF.

The CDR3 coding sequence is TGTGCCAGTAGTCCGGGACTAGCGGGGTACGAGCAGTACTTC. Translation gives CASSPGLAGYEQYF. The chain links TRBV19 to TRBJ2-7; 13 nucleotides agree with TRBD2. V lost 5 bases, J lost 4 bases, and 2 bases stayed unmatched. The CDR3 contains 14 residues. In germline, CDR1 is LNHDA, CDR2 SQIVND (reference sequence).

The chain carries TRBV19 and TRBJ2-3; 14 bases agree with TRBD2. The CDR3 runs 16 residues. Per the germline V gene, CDR1 is LNHDA and CDR2 is SQIVND (reference sequence). The junction had 4 bases not matched to a gene; V was cut back by 5 bases and J by 3 bases. CDR3 residues: CASSARTSGRTDTQYF. The CDR3 DNA reads TGTGCCAGTAGTGCCAGGACTAGCGGGAGGACAGATACGCAGTATTTT.

The CDR3 loop reads CAIAGTGHETQYF. CDR3 coding DNA: TGTGCCATCGCGGGGACAGGGCACGAGACCCAGTACTTC. The rearrangement links TRBV10-3 to TRBJ2-5; TRBD1 matches at 9 bases. The CDR3 is 13 residues long. Losses at the gene ends were 8 bases for V and 5 bases for J; bases not matched to a gene: 6. The germline gives CDR1 ENHRY, CDR2 SYGVKD.

As for this clone: This CDR3 is also generated by other DNA sequences in the sample. The chain has TRBV5-1 and TRBJ2-1, with 8 bases lining up with TRBD2. The V segment lost 3 bases and the J segment 0 bases; nucleotides outside the gene matches: 2. Looked up from germline, CDR1 is SGHRS and CDR2 is YFSETQ. CDR3 length: 15 amino acids. CDR3 sequence: CASSSGTSSYNEQFF. In DNA form, the CDR3 reads TGCGCCAGCAGCTCCGGGACTAGCTCCTACAATGAGCAGTTCTTC.

J is TRBJ1-2 and V is TRBV5-6; D not resolved. Trimming pared 0 bases from V and 2 bases from J, leaving 11 bases between. The germline V gene has CDR1 SGHDT and CDR2 YYEEEE. The CDR3 has 15 amino acids. The chain's CDR3 is CASSLGQRANYGYTF. CDR3 bases: TGTGCCAGCAGCTTGGGCCAGCGCGCCAACTATGGCTACACCTTC.

The chain is built from TRBV7-9 and TRBJ2-5, with 14 bases aligning to TRBD2. The CDR3 has 16 residues. V trimming: 5 bases; J trimming: 4 bases; junction bases outside the gene matches: 6. Germline V gene data show CDR1 as SEHNR and CDR2 as FQNEAQ (reference sequence). In nucleotides, the CDR3 is TGTGCCAGCAGCCAGGGGACTAGCGGGAGTGTAGAGACCCAGTACTTC. Protein: CASSQGTSGSVETQYF.